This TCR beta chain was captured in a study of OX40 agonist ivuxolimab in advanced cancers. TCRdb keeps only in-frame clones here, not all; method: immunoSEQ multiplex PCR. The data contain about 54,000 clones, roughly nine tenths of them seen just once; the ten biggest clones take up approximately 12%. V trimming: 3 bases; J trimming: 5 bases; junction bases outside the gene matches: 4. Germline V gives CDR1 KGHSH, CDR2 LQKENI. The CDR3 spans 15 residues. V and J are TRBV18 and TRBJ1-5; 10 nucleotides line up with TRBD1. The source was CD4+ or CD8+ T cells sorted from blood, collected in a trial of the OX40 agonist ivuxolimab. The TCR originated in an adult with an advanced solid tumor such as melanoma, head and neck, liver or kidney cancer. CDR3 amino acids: CASSPLGQGDQPQHF. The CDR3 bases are TGTGCCAGCTCACCTCTCGGACAGGGGGATCAGCCCCAGCATTTT.